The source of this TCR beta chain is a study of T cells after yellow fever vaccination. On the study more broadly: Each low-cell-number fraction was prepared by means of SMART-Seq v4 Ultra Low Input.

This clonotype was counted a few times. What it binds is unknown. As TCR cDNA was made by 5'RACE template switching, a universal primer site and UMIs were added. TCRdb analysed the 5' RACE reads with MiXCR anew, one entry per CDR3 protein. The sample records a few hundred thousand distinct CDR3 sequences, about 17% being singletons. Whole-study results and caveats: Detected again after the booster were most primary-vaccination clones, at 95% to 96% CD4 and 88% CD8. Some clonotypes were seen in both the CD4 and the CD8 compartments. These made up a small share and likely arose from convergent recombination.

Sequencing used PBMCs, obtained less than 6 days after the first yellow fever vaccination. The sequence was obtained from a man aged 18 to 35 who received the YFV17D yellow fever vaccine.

The CDR3 DNA reads as TGCGCCAGCAGCACGACAGGGGGCTTGGAGACCCAGTACTTC. The encoded protein is CASSTTGGLETQYF. The V and J genes are TRBV5-1 and TRBJ2-5; 10 nucleotides agree with TRBD1. CDR3 length: 14 residues. From germline, CDR1 is SGHRS and CDR2 YFSETQ. With V trimmed by 4 bases and J by 5 bases, 5 bases remained unmatched.